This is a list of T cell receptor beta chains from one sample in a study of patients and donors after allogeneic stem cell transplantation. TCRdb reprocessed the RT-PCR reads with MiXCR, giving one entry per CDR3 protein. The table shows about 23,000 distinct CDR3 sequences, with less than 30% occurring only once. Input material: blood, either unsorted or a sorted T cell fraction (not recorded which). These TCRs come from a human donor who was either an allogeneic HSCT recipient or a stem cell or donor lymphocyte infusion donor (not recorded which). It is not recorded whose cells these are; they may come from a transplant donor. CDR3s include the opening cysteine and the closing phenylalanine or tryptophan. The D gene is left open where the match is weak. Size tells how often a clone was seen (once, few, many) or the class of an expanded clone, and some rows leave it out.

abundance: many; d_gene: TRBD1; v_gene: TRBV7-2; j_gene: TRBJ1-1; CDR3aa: CASRSRGRDTEAFF; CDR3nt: TGTGCCAGCAGAAGCAGGGGGCGGGACACTGAAGCTTTCTTT
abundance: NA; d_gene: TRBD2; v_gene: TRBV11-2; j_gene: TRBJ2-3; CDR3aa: CASSPSGGTQYF; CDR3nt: TGTGCCAGCAGCCCTAGCGGGGGCACGCAGTATTTT
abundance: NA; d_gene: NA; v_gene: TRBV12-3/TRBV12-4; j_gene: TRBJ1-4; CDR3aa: CASSPLGRFNEKLFF; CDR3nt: TGTGCCAGCAGTCCCCTGGGACGGTTTAATGAAAAACTGTTTTTT
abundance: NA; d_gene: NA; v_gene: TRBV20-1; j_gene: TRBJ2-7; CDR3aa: CSAPKGGHEQYF; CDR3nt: TGCAGTGCTCCCAAAGGGGGACACGAGCAGTACTTC
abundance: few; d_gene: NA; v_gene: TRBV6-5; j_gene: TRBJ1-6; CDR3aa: CASSYSRNRRNSPLHF; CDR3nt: TGTGCCAGCAGTTACTCGCGGAATCGGCGAAATTCACCCCTCCACTTT
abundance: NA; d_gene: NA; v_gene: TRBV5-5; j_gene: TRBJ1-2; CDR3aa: CASSLQGRHFYGYTF; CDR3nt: TGTGCCAGCAGCTTGCAAGGACGGCACTTCTATGGCTACACCTTC
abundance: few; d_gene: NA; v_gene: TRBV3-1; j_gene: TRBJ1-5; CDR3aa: CASSQGWIDQPQHF; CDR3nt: TGTGCCAGCAGCCAAGGGTGGATCGATCAGCCCCAGCATTTT
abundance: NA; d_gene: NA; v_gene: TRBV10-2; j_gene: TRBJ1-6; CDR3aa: CASRDGTPYSPLHF; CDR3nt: TGCGCCAGCAGGGACGGGACGCCCTATTCACCCCTCCACTTT
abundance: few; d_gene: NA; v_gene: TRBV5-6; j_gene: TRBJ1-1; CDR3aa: CASSLGRGNTEAFF; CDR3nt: TGTGCCAGCAGCTTGGGGAGAGGGAACACTGAAGCTTTCTTT
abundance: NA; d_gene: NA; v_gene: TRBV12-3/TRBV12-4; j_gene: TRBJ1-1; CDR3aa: CASSDDGDTEAFF; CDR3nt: TGTGCCAGCAGCGACGACGGGGACACTGAAGCTTTCTTT
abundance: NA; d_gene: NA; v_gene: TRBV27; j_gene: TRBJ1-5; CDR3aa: CASRLLGTISNQPQHF; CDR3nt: TGTGCCAGCAGGCTGCTCGGGACGATAAGCAATCAGCCCCAGCATTTT
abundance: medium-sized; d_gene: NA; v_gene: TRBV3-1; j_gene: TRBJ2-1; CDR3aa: CASSQAESEQFF; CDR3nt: TGTGCCAGCAGCCAGGCCGAGTCGGAGCAGTTCTTC
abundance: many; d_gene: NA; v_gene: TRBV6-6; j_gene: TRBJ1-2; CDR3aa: CASSKTGRLGYTF; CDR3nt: TGTGCCAGCAGTAAGACCGGACGCTTAGGCTACACCTTC
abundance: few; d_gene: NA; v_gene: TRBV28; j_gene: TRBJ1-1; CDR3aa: CASSLAAFTEAFF; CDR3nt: TGTGCCAGCAGTTTGGCAGCCTTCACTGAAGCTTTCTTT
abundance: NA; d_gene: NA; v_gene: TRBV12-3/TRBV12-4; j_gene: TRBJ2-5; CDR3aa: CASSLAVAGRGETQYF; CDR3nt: TGTGCCAGCAGTTTGGCGGTTGCGGGGAGAGGAGAGACCCAGTACTTC
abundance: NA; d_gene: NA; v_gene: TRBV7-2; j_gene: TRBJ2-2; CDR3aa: CASSWGTIAGELFF; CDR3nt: TGTGCCAGCAGCTGGGGTACCATCGCCGGGGAGCTGTTTTTT
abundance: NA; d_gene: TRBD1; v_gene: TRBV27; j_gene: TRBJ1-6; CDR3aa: CASSLWLLGGQANSPLHF; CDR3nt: TGTGCCAGCAGTTTATGGCTCCTAGGTGGACAGGCAAATTCACCCCTCCACTTT
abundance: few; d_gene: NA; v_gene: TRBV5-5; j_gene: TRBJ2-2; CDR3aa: CASSLGHPNTGELFF; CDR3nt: TGTGCCAGCAGCCTGGGACATCCGAACACCGGGGAGCTGTTTTTT
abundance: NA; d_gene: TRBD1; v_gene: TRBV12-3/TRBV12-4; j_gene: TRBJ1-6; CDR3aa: CASSAGTGVYNSPLHF; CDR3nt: TGTGCCAGCAGTGCCGGGACAGGGGTTTATAATTCACCCCTCCACTTT
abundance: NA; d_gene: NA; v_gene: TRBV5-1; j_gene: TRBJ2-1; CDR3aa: CASSWWGTYNEQFF; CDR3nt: TGCGCCAGCAGCTGGTGGGGCACCTACAATGAGCAGTTCTTC
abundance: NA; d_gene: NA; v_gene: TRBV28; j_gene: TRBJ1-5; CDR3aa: CASRAGNQPQHF; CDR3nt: TGTGCCAGCCGCGCGGGCAATCAGCCCCAGCATTTT
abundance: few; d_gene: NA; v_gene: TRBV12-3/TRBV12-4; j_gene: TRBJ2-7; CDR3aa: CASSPFRVSYEQYF; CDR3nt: TGTGCCAGCAGTCCGTTTAGGGTCTCCTACGAGCAGTACTTC
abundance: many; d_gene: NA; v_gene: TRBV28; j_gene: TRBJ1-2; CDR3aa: CASSLWQDGYTF; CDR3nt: TGTGCCAGCAGTTTATGGCAGGACGGCTACACCTTC
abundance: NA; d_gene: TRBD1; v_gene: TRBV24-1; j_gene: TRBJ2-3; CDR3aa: CATSDPIQGAHTDTQYF; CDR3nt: TGTGCCACCAGTGACCCAATACAGGGGGCACACACAGATACGCAGTATTTT
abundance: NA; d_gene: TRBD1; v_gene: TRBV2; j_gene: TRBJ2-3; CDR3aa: CASSNRQGAGGTQYF; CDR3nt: TGTGCCAGCAGTAATCGACAGGGGGCTGGGGGTACGCAGTATTTT
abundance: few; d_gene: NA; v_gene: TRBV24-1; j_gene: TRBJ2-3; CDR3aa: CATSGANGGSSTDTQYF; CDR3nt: TGTGCCACCAGTGGCGCAAATGGTGGGTCTAGCACAGATACGCAGTATTTT
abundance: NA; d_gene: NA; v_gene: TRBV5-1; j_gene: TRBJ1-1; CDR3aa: CASSPWTARRAFF; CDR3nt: TGCGCCAGCAGCCCTTGGACCGCCCGCCGGGCTTTCTTT
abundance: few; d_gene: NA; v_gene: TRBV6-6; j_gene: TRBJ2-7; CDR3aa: CASSYSGPSFEEQYF; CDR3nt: TGTGCCAGCAGTTACTCCGGCCCATCTTTCGAGGAGCAGTACTTC
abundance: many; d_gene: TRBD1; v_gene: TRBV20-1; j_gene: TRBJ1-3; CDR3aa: CSASKGGCGNTIYF; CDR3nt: TGCAGTGCTAGTAAAGGGGGCTGTGGAAACACCATATATTTT
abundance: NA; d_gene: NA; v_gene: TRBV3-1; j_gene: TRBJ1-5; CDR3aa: CASSQRTGGPQHF; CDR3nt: TGTGCCAGCAGCCAGAGGACCGGCGGGCCCCAGCATTTT
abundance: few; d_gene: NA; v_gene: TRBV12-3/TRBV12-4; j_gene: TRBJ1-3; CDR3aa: CANCRGLGNTIYF; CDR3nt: TGTGCCAACTGTCGGGGGCTCGGAAACACCATATATTTT
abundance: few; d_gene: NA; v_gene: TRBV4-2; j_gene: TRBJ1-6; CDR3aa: CASSQPGQLGPPLHF; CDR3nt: TGTGCCAGCAGCCAGCCCGGGCAGTTGGGCCCACCCCTCCACTTT
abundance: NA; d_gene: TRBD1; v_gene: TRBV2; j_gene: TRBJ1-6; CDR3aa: CASSARQGGNSPLHF; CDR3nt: TGTGCCAGCAGTGCCCGACAGGGTGGGAATTCACCCCTCCACTTT
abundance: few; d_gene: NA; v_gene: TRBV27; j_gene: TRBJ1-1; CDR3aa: CASSLPTGKAFF; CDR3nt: TGTGCCAGCAGTTTACCAACAGGGAAAGCTTTCTTT
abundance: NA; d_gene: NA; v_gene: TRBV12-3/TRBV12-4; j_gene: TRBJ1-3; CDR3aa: CASSSPRERGNTIYF; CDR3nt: TGTGCCAGCAGTTCTCCCCGGGAACGCGGAAACACCATATATTTT
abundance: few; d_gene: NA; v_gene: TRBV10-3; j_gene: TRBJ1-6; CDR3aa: CAISAMDSPLHF; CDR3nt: TGTGCCATCAGTGCTATGGATTCACCCCTCCACTTT